Listed below are T cell receptor beta chains from one sample, sequenced in a study of regulatory T cells in long-lasting Graves disease. In TCRdb, the multiplex PCR reads were re-called with MiXCR into one record per CDR3 protein. Found here are more than 650,000 distinct CDR3 sequences, roughly 30% of them singletons; the top ten hold 35% to 55%. The input for sequencing was peripheral blood mononuclear cells (PBMCs), taken when the disease was refractory, from a patient treated with antithyroid drugs. Every receptor here comes from a female donor with Graves disease. The conserved cysteine and the conserved F or W are not part of the CDR3 here. The order of the fields is CDR3 protein, V gene, D gene, clone size. A D gene is named only where the DNA matches it firmly. A row's size may be missing; if present it is once, few, many or a size class.

CDR3 protein: ASSSPREGAYNEQF
V gene: TRBV28
D gene: TRBD2
clone size: -

CDR3 protein: ASIPQRGAYTEAF
V gene: TRBV28
D gene: -
clone size: many

CDR3 protein: SASSDSYQETQY
V gene: TRBV20-1
D gene: -
clone size: -

CDR3 protein: AWSRDSYGYT
V gene: TRBV30
D gene: TRBD1
clone size: many

CDR3 protein: ASAQGTKNEKLF
V gene: TRBV3-1
D gene: TRBD1
clone size: once

CDR3 protein: ASIQYADSNYGYT
V gene: TRBV28
D gene: -
clone size: many

CDR3 protein: SARDWGGVDTEAF
V gene: TRBV20-1
D gene: -
clone size: many

CDR3 protein: ASSSGQGAAYEQY
V gene: TRBV7-9
D gene: TRBD1
clone size: -

CDR3 protein: ASNSGSLDHNEQF
V gene: TRBV10-1
D gene: TRBD2
clone size: -

CDR3 protein: ASKLLGRGGLNTEAF
V gene: TRBV27
D gene: TRBD1
clone size: few

CDR3 protein: ASTYANIAKNIQY
V gene: TRBV12-3/TRBV12-4
D gene: -
clone size: few

CDR3 protein: ASSFWDLVGNEQY
V gene: TRBV12-3/TRBV12-4
D gene: -
clone size: few

CDR3 protein: ASSGANQPQH
V gene: TRBV2
D gene: -
clone size: many

CDR3 protein: ASREQGNTEAF
V gene: TRBV6-1
D gene: -
clone size: many

CDR3 protein: ASSPKGGSGQPQH
V gene: TRBV18
D gene: -
clone size: few

CDR3 protein: ASNAPGPQFEQY
V gene: TRBV5-1
D gene: -
clone size: few

CDR3 protein: AIPGDTEAF
V gene: TRBV5-1
D gene: -
clone size: few

CDR3 protein: ASTTSKGQLNSPLH
V gene: TRBV2
D gene: TRBD1
clone size: many

CDR3 protein: ASRISSTDTQY
V gene: TRBV19
D gene: -
clone size: -

CDR3 protein: ASSEGEGEQY
V gene: TRBV12-3/TRBV12-4
D gene: TRBD2
clone size: many

CDR3 protein: SAIDVGRPEAF
V gene: TRBV20-1
D gene: -
clone size: -

CDR3 protein: ASGWTPLQASQETQY
V gene: TRBV12-5
D gene: -
clone size: -

CDR3 protein: ASSPVLNSNQPQH
V gene: TRBV6-1
D gene: -
clone size: few

CDR3 protein: ASSRGGQSYGYT
V gene: TRBV28
D gene: TRBD1
clone size: many

CDR3 protein: ASSRGGMEETQY
V gene: TRBV18
D gene: -
clone size: few

CDR3 protein: ASSSTGTAVYEQY
V gene: TRBV5-1
D gene: TRBD1
clone size: few

CDR3 protein: ASSPLSGRETEAF
V gene: TRBV18
D gene: -
clone size: -

CDR3 protein: ASSLGTENQPQH
V gene: TRBV27
D gene: TRBD1
clone size: few

CDR3 protein: ASSEPPGVQF
V gene: TRBV6-2/TRBV6-3
D gene: -
clone size: -

CDR3 protein: ASSGRTGGYGYT
V gene: TRBV27
D gene: TRBD1
clone size: many

CDR3 protein: ASRLQGLAGSYEQY
V gene: TRBV11-2
D gene: TRBD2
clone size: few

CDR3 protein: ASSMGGSSYEQY
V gene: TRBV19
D gene: TRBD2
clone size: -

CDR3 protein: ASSDAGMNTEAF
V gene: TRBV2
D gene: -
clone size: many

CDR3 protein: ASRASWRLNTEAF
V gene: TRBV28
D gene: -
clone size: many

CDR3 protein: ASSWGTGRLDTEAF
V gene: TRBV27
D gene: TRBD1
clone size: once

CDR3 protein: ASSSGAAWGGTQY
V gene: TRBV28
D gene: -
clone size: -

CDR3 protein: ASSRRTDYGYT
V gene: TRBV19
D gene: -
clone size: few

CDR3 protein: ASSEWGGQPQH
V gene: TRBV6-1
D gene: -
clone size: -

CDR3 protein: ASSYGPYSNQPQH
V gene: TRBV6-5
D gene: -
clone size: -

CDR3 protein: ASSVGEGSNEKLF
V gene: TRBV9
D gene: -
clone size: few

CDR3 protein: ASSLGSGKGDTQY
V gene: TRBV5-6
D gene: TRBD2
clone size: -

CDR3 protein: ASKTGLNTEAF
V gene: TRBV28
D gene: TRBD1
clone size: many

CDR3 protein: ASSYGQGGETQY
V gene: TRBV25-1
D gene: TRBD1
clone size: -

CDR3 protein: ASRELSNQPQH
V gene: TRBV12-3/TRBV12-4
D gene: -
clone size: many

CDR3 protein: ASRAGQTSQH
V gene: TRBV6-1
D gene: TRBD1
clone size: -

CDR3 protein: ASIASENEQY
V gene: TRBV27
D gene: -
clone size: few

CDR3 protein: ASSPLFQGPMNTEAF
V gene: TRBV6-1
D gene: -
clone size: few

CDR3 protein: ASSLEVAGVDPYGYT
V gene: TRBV5-1
D gene: -
clone size: -

CDR3 protein: ASKTMPSGNTIY
V gene: TRBV6-1
D gene: -
clone size: few